This passage covers 11 T cell receptor beta chains from one sample sequenced in a study of blood T cells in healthy people across ages. The use of a sample-barcoded 5' primer and a J-beta primer mix characterized a second PCR of about 6 to 12 cycles. TCRdb reprocessed the 5' RACE reads via MiXCR and lists one record per CDR3 protein. Here the sample spans 630,000 or so distinct CDR3 sequences, approximately 30% being singletons. The specimen was blood. These receptor sequences come from an elderly woman in good health.

The gene calls are TRBV7-6 and TRBJ2-3; 10 bases fit TRBD2. The CDR3 covers 17 residues. Germline V CDR1 and CDR2: SGHVS, FNYEAQ. The J segment lost 3 bases and the V segment lost 1 base, leaving 7 bases of the junction unmatched. CDR3 sequence (DNA): TGTGCCAGCAGCTTAGGTTCTAGCGGGAGTTGGACAGATACGCAGTATTTT. Protein: CASSLGSSGSWTDTQYF.

This clonotype was detected ten times or more. V usage is TRBV6-5 and J usage is TRBJ1-6; D possibly corresponds to TRBD1 (6 bases). The germline gives CDR1 MNHEY, CDR2 SVGAGI. V lost 0 bases and J 7 bases, leaving 10 bases between the germline ends. The CDR3 covers 15 residues. The CDR3 protein is CASSYSSDSNSPLHF. In DNA, the CDR3 is TGTGCCAGCAGTTACTCCTCGGACAGCAATTCACCCCTCCACTTT.

The table lists this clonotype with many counts. This chain links TRBV5-6 with TRBJ2-7, with 8 bases that match TRBD1. CDR3 length: 15 amino acids. Germline V gives CDR1 SGHDT, CDR2 YYEEEE. J lost 0 bases, V lost 0 bases, and 2 bases had no gene match. As DNA, the CDR3 is TGTGCCAGCAGCTTGGTAGACAGGGGCTCCTACGAGCAGTACTTC. Protein product: CASSLVDRGSYEQYF. Based on the CDR3 plus reference TRBV5-6 and TRBJ2-7, the full variable domain is DAGVTQSPTHLIKTRGQQVTLRCSPKSGHDTVSWYQQALGQGPQFIFQYYEEEERQRGNFPDRFSGHQFPNYSSELNVNALLLGDSALYLCASSLVDRGSYEQYFGPGTRLTVT.

This clonotype occurred many times. The chain uses TRBV6-5 and TRBJ2-3; TRBD2 aligns across 8 bases. The CDR3 runs to 14 residues. Per germline, CDR1 MNHEY and CDR2 SVGAGI. With V trimmed by 10 bases and J by 1 base, 7 bases remained unmatched. The CDR3 region is CATTRGGGTDTQYF. The CDR3 bases are TGTGCCACCACCCGGGGGGGAGGCACAGATACGCAGTATTTT.

This sequence joins TRBV5-6 and TRBJ2-1; 8 nucleotides agree with TRBD2. This CDR3 contains 17 residues. Germline V gives CDR1 SGHDT, CDR2 YYEEEE. The junction had 8 bases not matched to a gene; V was cut back by 2 bases and J by 1 base. As DNA, the CDR3 is TGTGCCAGCAGCTTCAATGCGGGAGGTGGGTCCTACAATGAGCAGTTCTTC. The encoded protein is CASSFNAGGGSYNEQFF.

This clonotype was observed a few times. This chain uses TRBV30 with TRBJ1-5; no clear D gene. CDR3 length: 15 residues. V was cut by 5 bases and J by 2 bases, with 16 bases left in between. Per germline, CDR1 GTSNPN and CDR2 SVGIG (reference sequence). CDR3 sequence reads: CAWGETLGGNQPQHF. In DNA form, the CDR3 reads TGTGCCTGGGGGGAGACCCTCGGCGGCAATCAGCCCCAGCATTTT.

This clonotype was observed a few times. This may be a read error, as it is one base from a much larger clone. The chain uses TRBV28 and TRBJ2-4; 10 bases map to TRBD2. This CDR3 region has 18 residues. Germline V gene data show CDR1 as MDHEN and CDR2 as SYDVKM. Here the CDR3 DNA reads TGTGCCAGCAGTTTCTTAACTAGCGGGGCCATAGCCAAAAACATTCGGTACTTC. It is translated as CASSFLTSGAIAKNIRYF.

This clonotype was picked up many times. V is TRBV9 and J is TRBJ1-5, with D maybe TRBD1 (5 bases). CDR1 is SGDLS and CDR2 is YYNGEE in the germline V gene. Deletions cut 1 base from V and 10 bases from J, with 15 bases between. This CDR3 spans 14 amino acids. The CDR3 loop reads CASSVRLDDRPQHF. As DNA, the CDR3 is TGTGCCAGCAGCGTACGCCTGGATGACAGACCCCAGCATTTT.

The CDR3 nucleotides are TGTGCCAGCAGTTGTGCCCAACCCCAGAGATTCGACAGGCGGGGGAGGAACACTGAAGCTTTCTTT. Protein product: CASSCAQPQRFDRRGRNTEAFF. This chain joins TRBV6-2 or TRBV6-3 and TRBJ1-1; possible D gene TRBD1, 6 bases. Germline CDR1 MNHEY, CDR2 SVGEGT. The CDR3 covers 22 residues. V dropped 4 bases and J dropped 1 base, with 34 bases sitting between them.

In its sample, this clonotype was seen many times. The chain carries TRBV12-3 or TRBV12-4 and TRBJ2-4; 10 bases match TRBD1. The V segment lost 3 bases and the J segment 6 bases; nucleotides outside the gene matches: 11. The CDR3 extends over 17 amino acids. As DNA, the CDR3 is TGTGCCAGCAGTTTTCGTGGGACAGGGGAATTGGTAAACATTCAGTACTTC. Translation: CASSFRGTGELVNIQYF.

The sample holds many counts of this clonotype. The chain employs TRBV27 and TRBJ2-7, with 12 bases lining up with TRBD2. Germline V gene lookup returns CDR1 MNHEY and CDR2 SMNVEV (reference sequence). Losses at the gene ends were 2 bases for V and 3 bases for J; bases not matched to a gene: 2. This CDR3 contains 15 residues. The CDR3 DNA reads as TGTGCCAGCAGTTTAACTAGCGGGGGGCACTACGAGCAGTACTTC. Translation: CASSLTSGGHYEQYF.